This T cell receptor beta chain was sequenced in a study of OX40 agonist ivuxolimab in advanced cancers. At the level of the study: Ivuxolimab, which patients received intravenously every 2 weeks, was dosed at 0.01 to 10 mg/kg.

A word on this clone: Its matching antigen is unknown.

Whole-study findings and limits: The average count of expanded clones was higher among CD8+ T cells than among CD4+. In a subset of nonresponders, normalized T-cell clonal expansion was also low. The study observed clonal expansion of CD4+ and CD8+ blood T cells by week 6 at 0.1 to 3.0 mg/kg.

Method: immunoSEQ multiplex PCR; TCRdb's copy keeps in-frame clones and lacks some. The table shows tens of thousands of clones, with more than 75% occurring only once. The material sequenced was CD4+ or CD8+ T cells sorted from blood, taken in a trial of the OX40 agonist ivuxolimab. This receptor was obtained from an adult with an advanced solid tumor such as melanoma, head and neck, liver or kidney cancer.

The CDR3 region is CASSPRGITDTQYF. The CDR3 DNA follows: TGTGCCAGCAGTCCCCGGGGGATCACAGATACGCAGTATTTT. The V call is TRBV6-5, the J call TRBJ2-3; maybe TRBD2 (6 bases). CDR1 is MNHEY, CDR2 SVGAGI, per germline. The CDR3 consists of 14 residues. The V and J ends lost 5 bases and 2 bases respectively, with 11 bases between them.